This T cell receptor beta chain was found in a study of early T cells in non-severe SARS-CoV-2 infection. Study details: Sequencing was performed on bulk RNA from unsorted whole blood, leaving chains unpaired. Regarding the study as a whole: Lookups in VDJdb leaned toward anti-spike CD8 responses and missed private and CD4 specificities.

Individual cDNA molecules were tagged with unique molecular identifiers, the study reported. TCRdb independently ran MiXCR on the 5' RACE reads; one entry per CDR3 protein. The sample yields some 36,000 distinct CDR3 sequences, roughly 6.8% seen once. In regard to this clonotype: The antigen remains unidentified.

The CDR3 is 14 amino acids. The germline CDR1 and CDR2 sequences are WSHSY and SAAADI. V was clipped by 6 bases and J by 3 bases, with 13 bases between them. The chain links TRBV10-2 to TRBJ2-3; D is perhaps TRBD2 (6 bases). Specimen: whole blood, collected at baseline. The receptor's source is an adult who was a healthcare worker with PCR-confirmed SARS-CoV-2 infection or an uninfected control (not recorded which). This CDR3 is CASSGTPPTDTQYF. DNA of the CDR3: TGCGCCAGCAGCGGGACTCCGCCAACAGATACGCAGTATTTT.